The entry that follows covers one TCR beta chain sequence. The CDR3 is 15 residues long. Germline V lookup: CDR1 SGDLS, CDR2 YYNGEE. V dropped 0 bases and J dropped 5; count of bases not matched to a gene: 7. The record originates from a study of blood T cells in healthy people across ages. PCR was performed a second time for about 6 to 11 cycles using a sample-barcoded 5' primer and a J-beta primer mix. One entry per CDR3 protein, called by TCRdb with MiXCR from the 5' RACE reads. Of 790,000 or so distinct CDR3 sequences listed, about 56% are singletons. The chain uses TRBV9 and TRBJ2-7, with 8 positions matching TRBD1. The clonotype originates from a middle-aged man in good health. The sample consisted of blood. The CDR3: CASSVEQGASNEQYF. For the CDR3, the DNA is TGTGCCAGCAGCGTAGAGCAGGGGGCAAGTAACGAGCAGTACTTC. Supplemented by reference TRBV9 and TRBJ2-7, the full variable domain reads DSGVTQTPKHLITATGQRVTLRCSPRSGDLSVYWYQQSLDQGLQFLIQYYNGEERAKGNILERFSAQQFPDLHSELNLSSLELGDSALYFCASSVEQGASNEQYFGPGTRLTVT.